The clone carrying this T cell receptor (beta chain) was picked up a small number of times. Time point denoted: patch test 3, about 24 weeks after DPC sensitization. Indicated treatment: therapeutic diphenylcyclopropenone sensitization with weekly scalp DPC. TCRdb redid the calling of the RACE reads with MiXCR, one entry per CDR3 protein. The sample contains roughly 200,000 distinct CDR3 sequences, under 25% of which appear only once. CDR1 is SGDLS and CDR2 is YYNGEE in the germline V gene. Trimming removed 1 base from V and 1 base from J, with 11 bases in between. CDR3 length: 15 residues. The data belong to a study of human T cells and chemical hapten exposure.

The TCR was taken from a woman aged 40 to 50 with alopecia areata. Some clones in this sample may be carry-over from other donors' samples. The chain links TRBV9 to TRBJ2-5; D perhaps matches TRBD1 (6 bases). This specimen consisted of whole blood, obtained in connection with sensitization to the hapten diphenylcyclopropenone (DPC). The CDR3 DNA reads TGTGCCAGCAGCGTACAGGGGTTCAGCCAAGAGACCCAGTACTTC. Encoded protein: CASSVQGFSQETQYF.